One and the same sample provided the 26 T cell receptor beta chains below, sequenced in a study of T cells in Graves' hyperthyroidism and ophthalmopathy. The CDR3 regions of TCR beta were amplified from RNA transcripts. HTBI primers were used for first-round RT-PCR of the TCR CDR3. TCRdb recomputed calls from the multiplex PCR reads with MiXCR, one row per CDR3 protein. The table lists around 430,000 distinct CDR3 sequences, 15% of them singletons, with about 33% in the top ten. The sequencing sample was made of blood. Every receptor here comes from a woman in her 30s with Graves' hyperthyroidism.

The chain has TRBV30 and TRBJ2-1; TRBD2 agrees at 10 bases. Looked up from germline, CDR1 is GTSNPN and CDR2 is SVGIG (reference sequence). The junction had 9 bases not matched to a gene; V was cut back by 1 base and J by 3 bases. The CDR3 totals 17 residues. DNA of the CDR3: TGTGCCTGGAGTGGATATGGACTAGCGGTAGACTACAATGAGCAGTTCTTC. Protein sequence: CAWSGYGLAVDYNEQFF. Combining the CDR3 with reference TRBV30 and TRBJ2-1 gives the whole variable domain SQTIHQWPATLVQPVGSPLSLECTVEGTSNPNLYWYRQAAGRGLQLLFYSVGIGQISSEVPQNLSASRPQDRQFILSSKKLLLSDSGFYLCAWSGYGLAVDYNEQFFGPGTRLTVL.

This clonotype was counted many times. The chain recombines TRBV27 with TRBJ1-5; no firm D call. Germline CDR1 MNHEY, CDR2 SMNVEV (reference sequence). CDR3 length equals 13 residues. Trimming removed 4 bases from V and 0 bases from J, with 4 bases in between. Here the CDR3 reads CASSWNSNQPQHF. DNA for the CDR3: TGTGCCAGCAGTTGGAATAGCAATCAGCCCCAGCATTTT.

This clonotype occurred many times. The rearrangement uses TRBV20-1 and TRBJ2-2; D may be TRBD1 or TRBD2 (6 bases each). The CDR3 totals 16 residues. Germline V gene sequence: CDR1 DFQATT, CDR2 SNEGSKA (reference sequence). Trimming pared 1 base from V and 2 bases from J, leaving 14 bases between. The CDR3 loop reads CSARALQGTNTGELFF. The CDR3 bases are TGCAGTGCTAGAGCCCTGCAGGGGACTAACACCGGGGAGCTGTTTTTT.

The table lists this clonotype with many counts. Written as DNA, the CDR3 is TGTGCCAGCAGCTTGGGCAGGGGCTCAGTCTACGAGCAGTACTTC. This sequence encodes CASSLGRGSVYEQYF. This rearrangement joins TRBV13 to TRBJ2-7, with D maybe TRBD1 (6 bases). The V end was cut by 3 bases, the J end by 3 bases, with 15 bases between. The CDR3 is made up of 15 amino acids. Germline V gives CDR1 PRHDT, CDR2 FYEKMQ (reference sequence).

This sequence joins TRBV11-2 and TRBJ2-3; D remains ambiguous. The V end was cut by 6 bases, the J end by 4 bases, with 11 bases between. Germline V gene sequence: CDR1 SGHAT, CDR2 FQNNGV. This CDR3 contains 13 residues. CDR3 protein: CASRSPTSDTQYF. CDR3 bases: TGTGCCAGCAGGTCCCCCACCTCAGATACGCAGTATTTT.

The table lists this clonotype with a count of one. V and J are TRBV20-1 and TRBJ2-1; 7 positions agree with TRBD2. The CDR3 is 18 residues long. Germline V gene lookup returns CDR1 DFQATT and CDR2 SNEGSKA (reference sequence). Trimming cost V 1 base and J 0 bases; bases outside gene matches: 12. CDR3 sequence reads: CSARVSGTKTVSYNEQFF. The CDR3 DNA sequence: TGCAGTGCTAGAGTTTCCGGGACTAAAACCGTCTCCTACAATGAGCAGTTCTTC.

Written as DNA, the CDR3 is TGTGCCGGGCAAAATGACAGCCATTGCAAAAACATTCAGTACTTC. This gives the protein CAGQNDSHCKNIQYF. The V call is TRBV6-2 or TRBV6-3, the J call TRBJ2-4; weak D call: TRBD1 (5 bases). The length of the CDR3 is 15 residues. Looked up from germline, CDR1 is MNHEY and CDR2 is SVGEGT. V lost 11 bases and J lost 3, with 20 bases in between.

This sequence joins TRBV11-2 and TRBJ1-2, with 9 bases aligning to TRBD1. V lost 5 bases to trimming and J lost 6 bases; unmatched junction nucleotides: 7. The CDR3 has 14 amino acids. Germline V gene sequence: CDR1 SGHAT, CDR2 FQNNGV. The CDR3: CASSRTGAPNGYTF. CDR3 nucleotides: TGTGCCAGCAGCCGGACAGGGGCGCCAAATGGCTACACCTTC.

Written as DNA, the CDR3 is TGCGCCAGCAGCAACACAATACGCGGGCACACTGAAGCTTTCTTT. This translates into CASSNTIRGHTEAFF. The rearrangement uses TRBV5-1 and TRBJ1-1; D is unclear. The CDR3 loop spans 15 amino acids. The germline CDR1 and CDR2 sequences are SGHRS and YFSETQ. The V end was cut by 4 bases, the J end by 3 bases, with 16 bases between.

The V and J genes are TRBV5-1 and TRBJ2-7, with 8 positions matching TRBD2. CDR3 length: 15 residues. In germline, CDR1 is SGHRS, CDR2 YFSETQ. J lost 3 bases, V lost 3 bases, and 8 bases had no gene match. The CDR3 is CASSSRAGDGYEQYF. Here the CDR3 DNA reads TGCGCCAGCAGCTCGAGAGCGGGAGACGGCTACGAGCAGTACTTC.

This clonotype has a handful of counts. This may come from a read error, since a much larger clone is one base off. J is TRBJ2-2 and V is TRBV7-2, with a possible D match to TRBD1 (8 bases). The germline V gene encodes CDR1 SGHTA and CDR2 FQGNSA. CDR3 size: 15 residues. The ends were cut back, 5 bases at V and 7 bases at J, with 17 bases in the middle. This chain's CDR3 is CASSPQTGEGGELFF. CDR3 DNA: TGTGCCAGCAGCCCCCAGACAGGGGAGGGCGGGGAGCTGTTTTTT.

This clonotype was counted at least ten times. The chain joins TRBV5-8 to TRBJ2-3; possibly TRBD2 for D (6 bases). V lost 0 bases, J lost 0 bases, and 11 bases lay in between. Germline V gives CDR1 SGHTS, CDR2 YDEGEE. This CDR3 is built from 16 residues. The CDR3 sequence is CASSLVSGLSTDTQYF. The CDR3 region has the DNA TGTGCCAGCAGCTTGGTTAGCGGTCTTAGCACAGATACGCAGTATTTT.

The chain joins TRBV7-8 to TRBJ2-5, with no clear D. CDR3 size: 15 residues. Germline V lookup: CDR1 SGHVS, CDR2 FQNEAQ. V gave up 1 base and J gave up 1 base, with 10 bases separating them. CDR3: CASSLGSRVQETQYF. The CDR3 DNA follows: TGTGCCAGCAGCTTAGGATCTAGGGTCCAAGAGACCCAGTACTTC.

This clonotype was picked up many times. The chain employs TRBV28 and TRBJ2-6; D remains unclear. CDR1 and CDR2 (germline): MDHEN, SYDVKM. V was clipped by 6 bases and J by 2 bases, with 5 bases between them. The CDR3 is made up of 13 amino acids. CDR3 amino acids: CASSLTGANVLTF. CDR3 sequence (DNA): TGTGCCAGCAGCCTTACTGGGGCCAACGTCCTGACTTTC.

The chain carries TRBV4-1 and TRBJ1-5; D possibly corresponds to TRBD1 (6 bases). Germline assignment: CDR1 MGHRA and CDR2 YSYEKL. Trimming stripped 4 bases from V and 6 bases from J, with 13 bases between. The CDR3 totals 14 residues. The CDR3 protein is CASSPSGVIQPQHF. In DNA form, the CDR3 reads TGCGCCAGCAGCCCTTCAGGGGTGATTCAGCCCCAGCATTTT.

In its sample, this clonotype was seen many times. CDR3 in amino acids: CASSLSGQTEAFF. The CDR3 DNA is TGTGCCAGCAGCTTAAGTGGGCAGACTGAAGCTTTCTTT. This sequence joins TRBV7-8 and TRBJ1-1, with D uncertain. The CDR3 runs to 13 residues. Germline V gene sequence: CDR1 SGHVS, CDR2 FQNEAQ. Trimming stripped 2 bases from V and 5 bases from J, with 9 bases between. Complete variable domain (other parts from reference TRBV7-8 and TRBJ1-1): GAGVSQSPRYKVAKRGQDVALRCDPISGHVSLFWYQQALGQGPEFLTYFQNEAQLDKSGLPSDRFFAERPEGSVSTLKIQRTQQEDSAVYLCASSLSGQTEAFFGQGTRLTVV.

This clonotype was recorded at least ten times. The rearrangement links TRBV29-1 to TRBJ2-1; 9 nucleotides match TRBD2. Germline values: CDR1 SQVTM, CDR2 ANQGSEA. There are 12 residues in the CDR3. The J segment lost 12 bases and the V segment lost 3 bases, leaving 6 bases of the junction unmatched. The CDR3 loop reads CSVEAGGPMQFF. CDR3 coding DNA: TGCAGCGTTGAGGCGGGAGGGCCGATGCAGTTCTTC.

This clonotype was observed at least ten times. The chain recombines TRBV3-1 with TRBJ2-7; 13 bases match TRBD2. The CDR3 is made up of 15 amino acids. The V segment lost 3 bases and the J segment 3 bases; nucleotides outside the gene matches: 2. Germline lookup yields CDR1 LGHDT and CDR2 YNNKEL (reference sequence). This CDR3 is CASSQGLAGLYEQYF. The CDR3 coding sequence is TGTGCCAGCAGCCAGGGACTAGCGGGACTCTACGAGCAGTACTTC.

This clonotype was counted at least ten times. CDR3 sequence reads: CASSLGQGDTEAFF. CDR3 coding DNA: TGTGCCAGCAGTCTGGGACAGGGGGACACTGAAGCTTTCTTT. The genes are TRBV27 and TRBJ1-1, with 11 bases matching TRBD1. This CDR3 is 14 amino acids long. J lost 3 bases, V lost 5 bases, and 2 bases had no gene match. Germline V gene sequence: CDR1 MNHEY, CDR2 SMNVEV (reference sequence).

This clonotype was observed a few times. The V call is TRBV27, the J call TRBJ1-2, with D perhaps matching TRBD1 (6 bases). V was trimmed by 5 bases and J by 0 bases, leaving 10 bases between them. Germline CDR1 and CDR2: MNHEY and SMNVEV (reference sequence). This CDR3 spans 14 amino acids. CDR3 protein: CASSLQGSNYGYTF. The CDR3, as DNA: TGTGCCAGCAGTCTCCAGGGGTCTAACTATGGCTACACCTTC.

V and J are TRBV7-9 and TRBJ2-1; 9 bases are shared with TRBD2. The CDR3 loop spans 15 amino acids. The germline V gene has CDR1 SEHNR and CDR2 FQNEAQ (reference sequence). J was trimmed by 4 bases and V by 3 bases; bases with no gene match: 4. CDR3 region: CASSLREGEYNEQFF. As DNA, the CDR3 is TGTGCCAGCAGCTTGCGGGAGGGAGAGTACAATGAGCAGTTCTTC.

The chain combines TRBV6-1 with TRBJ2-2; weak D call: TRBD2 (6 bases). Trimming removed 6 bases at V and 0 bases at J, with 14 bases between. Per germline, CDR1 MNHNS and CDR2 SASEGT. The CDR3 sequence is 16 residues long. This CDR3 is CASRILAGANTGELFF. The CDR3 coding sequence is TGTGCCAGCAGGATACTAGCCGGCGCGAACACCGGGGAGCTGTTTTTT.

This clonotype was counted many times. The chain couples TRBV7-9 to TRBJ2-7, with a tentative D call TRBD1 (6 bases). Germline CDR1 SEHNR, CDR2 FQNEAQ (reference sequence). CDR3 length: 14 residues. Trimming shortened V by 6 bases and J by 6 bases, and 18 bases separated the two germline ends. In nucleotides, the CDR3 is TGTGCCAGCAGATTATCCTGGACAGTCTCCGAGCAGTACTTC. The encoded protein is CASRLSWTVSEQYF.

At least ten counts were recorded for this clonotype. This chain uses TRBV29-1 with TRBJ2-2; 7 bases line up with TRBD1. V shed 1 base, J shed 1 base, and the junction held 12 bases outside the gene matches. The CDR3 has 18 residues. The germline CDR1 and CDR2 sequences are SQVTM and ANQGSEA. The CDR3 nucleotides read TGCAGCGTTGAAGGGACAGGCTTAGTCCAACAGAACACCGGGGAGCTGTTTTTT. Amino acid sequence: CSVEGTGLVQQNTGELFF.

In this sample, this clonotype turned up a few times. The chain joins TRBV20-1 to TRBJ1-6; D is unresolved. V gave up 0 bases and J gave up 7 bases, with 16 bases separating them. Germline V gene data show CDR1 as DFQATT and CDR2 as SNEGSKA (reference sequence). The CDR3 consists of 16 residues. The CDR3 reads CSARDRTVKANSPLHF. DNA of the CDR3: TGCAGTGCTAGAGATAGGACCGTTAAAGCAAATTCACCCCTCCACTTT.

The gene calls are TRBV20-1 and TRBJ2-7, with D perhaps matching TRBD1 (5 bases). The CDR3 is 12 residues long. The V end was cut by 4 bases, the J end by 6 bases, with 13 bases between. Germline V CDR1 and CDR2: DFQATT, SNEGSKA (reference sequence). The CDR3 loop is CSATDRDCEQYF. CDR3 bases: TGCAGTGCTACTGACAGAGATTGCGAGCAGTACTTC.